This is a list of T cell receptor beta chains from one sample in a study of T-cell reconstitution after alpha-beta-depleted transplantation in children. TCRdb itself ran the PCR reads through MiXCR, one entry per CDR3 protein. The repertoire holds around 960,000 distinct CDR3 sequences, with about 30% as singletons. The specimen was PBMCs, mostly from graft donor cells, collected 360 days after TCRalphabeta/CD19-depleted stem cell transplant. The source is a boy younger than two who had a stem cell transplant for SCID, so the T cells may come from the graft donor. Both conserved end residues are part of each CDR3. Each record gives: clone size, D gene, V gene, J gene, CDR3 DNA, CDR3 protein. D genes are given only for firm matches. Clone size, where shown, is once, few, many, or a class for clones that have expanded.

>few|.|TRBV10-1|TRBJ2-1
TGCGCCAGCAGTGAGTCCCGGGACTCCTCCTACAATGAGCAGTTCTTC
CASSESRDSSYNEQFF
>.|.|TRBV29-1|TRBJ1-2
TGCAGCGTTCGAGGGGACTTCCTAAATGGCTACACCTTC
CSVRGDFLNGYTF
>.|TRBD1|TRBV7-2|TRBJ1-1
TGTGCCAGCAGCTTAGGACAGGGAGGGAACACTGAAGCTTTATTT
CASSLGQGGNTEALF
>few|TRBD2|TRBV2|TRBJ2-1
TGTGCCAGCAGTGCTTACGGCGGGGGGCCAGAAGAGCAGTTCTTC
CASSAYGGGPEEQFF
>.|.|TRBV25-1|TRBJ2-1
TGTGCCAGCAGTGAATTCGGGACACTTGAGCAGTTCTTC
CASSEFGTLEQFF
>few|.|TRBV29-1|TRBJ1-2
TGCAGCGTTGAACAGGGCATCAACTATGGCTACACCTTC
CSVEQGINYGYTF
>.|.|TRBV18|TRBJ1-2
TGTGCCAGCTCACCACATTCCGGACAGATATATGGCTACACCTTC
CASSPHSGQIYGYTF
>.|.|TRBV12-3/TRBV12-4|TRBJ2-7
TGTGCCAGCAGTTTCGGGGCGTGGGCCGACGAGCAGTACTTC
CASSFGAWADEQYF
>.|.|TRBV5-1|TRBJ2-3
TGCGCCAGCAGCTTGGGACCAAGTCAAGGCACAGATACGCAGTATTTT
CASSLGPSQGTDTQYF
>few|.|TRBV29-1|TRBJ2-3
TGCAGCGTTGGGGGGAGCAGTACGCAGTATTTT
CSVGGSSTQYF
>few|TRBD2|TRBV7-2|TRBJ2-1
TGTGCCAGCAGCCCCACGACTAGCGTGAGAAATGAGCAGTTCTTC
CASSPTTSVRNEQFF
>.|.|TRBV4-2|TRBJ2-2
TGTGCCAGCAGCCAACCCGGACCCACCAGCACCGGGGAGCTGTTTTTT
CASSQPGPTSTGELFF
>.|TRBD1|TRBV20-1|TRBJ1-1
TGCAGTGCTTCAGGGGGGCGAGCTTTCTTT
CSASGGRAFF
>.|TRBD1|TRBV2|TRBJ2-1
TGTGCCAGCAGTGTAGACAGGGGTGACTACAATGAGCAGTTCTTC
CASSVDRGDYNEQFF
>few|.|TRBV7-9|TRBJ2-1
TGTGCCAGTGGGTTCAGCCACCCCCTATACAATGAGCAGTTCTTC
CASGFSHPLYNEQFF
>few|TRBD1|TRBV29-1|TRBJ2-2
TGCAGCGTTCGGACAGGGACGAACACCGGGGAGCTGTTTTTT
CSVRTGTNTGELFF
>.|.|TRBV5-1|TRBJ1-1
TGCGCCAGCAGCTTGGTGACCGGAGTATTGGACACTGAAGCTTTCTTT
CASSLVTGVLDTEAFF
>few|.|TRBV12-3/TRBV12-4|TRBJ2-3
TGTGCCAGCAGTGCTACGCGAGGGGCGGGGGCCAACACAGATACGCAGTATTTT
CASSATRGAGANTDTQYF
>.|.|TRBV29-1|TRBJ2-2
TGCAGCGTTGGCCATCGACTCCACACCGGGGAGCTGTTTTTT
CSVGHRLHTGELFF
>.|.|TRBV29-1|TRBJ2-5
TGCAGCGTTGGGGGGGCACTAGAGACCCAGTACTTC
CSVGGALETQYF
>few|TRBD2|TRBV11-1|TRBJ2-1
TGTGCCAGCAGCTTTGAACTAGCGGGGGCAACCGAGCAGTTCTTC
CASSFELAGATEQFF
>once|.|TRBV28|TRBJ1-6
TGTGCCAGCAGTCCGATCAAACCGGGACATGGTGCCTATAATTCACCCCTCCACTTT
CASSPIKPGHGAYNSPLHF
>.|TRBD2|TRBV12-3/TRBV12-4|TRBJ2-2
TGTGCCAGCAGCTCTCGGGGGGTTCGTCTCACCGGGGAGCTGTTTTTT
CASSSRGVRLTGELFF
>few|TRBD2|TRBV20-1|TRBJ2-1
TGCAGTGCTAGATCCAGCGGGGGGAACTACAATGAGCAGTTCTTC
CSARSSGGNYNEQFF
>.|TRBD2|TRBV5-1|TRBJ2-1
TGCGCCAGCAGCTTGACTAGCGGGGGGCGGCGTGAGCAGTTCTTC
CASSLTSGGRREQFF
>few|TRBD2|TRBV7-9|TRBJ2-1
TGTGCCAGCAGCGGGGGGGTCGTCTACAATGAGCAGTTCTTC
CASSGGVVYNEQFF
>many|TRBD2|TRBV20-1|TRBJ2-3
TGCAGTGCGCGCTTAGCGGGGGGCACAGATACGCAGTATTTT
CSARLAGGTDTQYF
>few|TRBD2|TRBV7-2|TRBJ2-1
TGTGCCAGCAGCTCACTTCTTAGCGGGGGGGCCTCCAATGAGCAGTTCTTC
CASSSLLSGGASNEQFF
>few|.|TRBV27|TRBJ2-7
TGTGCCAGCAGTTTTGCAGGGCCATTCTCCTACGAGCAGTACTTC
CASSFAGPFSYEQYF
>.|TRBD1|TRBV10-3|TRBJ2-3
TGTGCCATCACCAGACAGGGACAAAGCACAGATACGCAGTATTTT
CAITRQGQSTDTQYF
>few|TRBD1|TRBV12-3/TRBV12-4|TRBJ1-5
TGTGCCAGCAGTTTCGCGGGACAGGGCTTCAATCAGCCCCAGCATTTT
CASSFAGQGFNQPQHF
>few|.|TRBV9|TRBJ2-1
TGTGCCAGCAGCGTAGGGGGGACCGGCAATGAGCAGTTCTTC
CASSVGGTGNEQFF
>.|.|TRBV2|TRBJ2-7
TGTGCCAGCGAAAAAGACAGGCCGAGCTCCTACGAGCAGTACTTC
CASEKDRPSSYEQYF
>.|TRBD1|TRBV19|TRBJ1-1
TGTGCCAGTAGTACCCGACAGGGAGTTCAAACTGAAGCTTTCTTT
CASSTRQGVQTEAFF
>.|.|TRBV15|TRBJ2-1
TGTGCCACCAGTCCTCGGTTTAGGAAAGGCTCCTACAATGAGCAGTTCTTC
CATSPRFRKGSYNEQFF
>.|TRBD1|TRBV28|TRBJ2-2
TGTGCCAGCAGTTCGAATCCGGGACAGGGGAGGAGGGAGCTGTTTTTT
CASSSNPGQGRRELFF
>many|.|TRBV27|TRBJ2-1
TGTGCCAGCAGTATCGGGAACGAGCAGTTCTTC
CASSIGNEQFF
>.|.|TRBV30|TRBJ2-7
TGTGCCTGGAGTCCTGGGACATTCGAGCAGTACTTC
CAWSPGTFEQYF
>.|TRBD1|TRBV6-8|TRBJ2-1
TGTGCCAGCAGTGGGACAGGGGGCGTGGACAATGAGCAGTTCTTC
CASSGTGGVDNEQFF
>.|TRBD1|TRBV5-1|TRBJ2-7
TGCGCCAGCAGCTTGGAGGGGGCCCACGAGCAGTACTTC
CASSLEGAHEQYF
>few|TRBD2|TRBV27|TRBJ2-1
TGTGCCAGCAGTTTAGGTAGCGGGGGGGCCCGGGAGCAGTTCTTC
CASSLGSGGAREQFF
>.|TRBD2|TRBV20-1|TRBJ2-1
TGCAGTACTAGCGTAGCGGGGGTGACGGGCAATGAGCAGTTCTTC
CSTSVAGVTGNEQFF
>.|.|TRBV10-3|TRBJ2-1
TGTGCCACGGCCGGAGTTTCCTACAATGAGCAGTTCTTC
CATAGVSYNEQFF
>.|.|TRBV6-4|TRBJ2-1
TGTGCCAGCCGGACGGAACCCGGCACCGCAGGCAATGAGCAGTTCTTC
CASRTEPGTAGNEQFF
>.|.|TRBV24-1|TRBJ1-1
TGTGCCACCAGTGATGCACCCAGGGAGAACACTGAAGCTTTCTTT
CATSDAPRENTEAFF
>few|.|TRBV20-1|TRBJ2-7
TGCAGTGCTAGAGATGGGGGGCTTGACGAGCAGTACTTC
CSARDGGLDEQYF
>.|TRBD1|TRBV6-2/TRBV6-3|TRBJ1-1
TGTGCCAGCAGTTGGACAGGGGGGCGCGCGGGCACTGAAGCTTTCTTT
CASSWTGGRAGTEAFF
>few|.|TRBV20-1|TRBJ2-1
TGCAGTGCTCCCCGGGGGTACAATGAGCAGTTCTTC
CSAPRGYNEQFF
>.|TRBD2|TRBV20-1|TRBJ2-5
TGCAGTGCTAGACTGGCCACTAGCGGGCAAGAGACCCAGTACTTC
CSARLATSGQETQYF
>.|TRBD1|TRBV6-5|TRBJ2-1
TGTGCCAGCAGTTACTCGAACAGGGGCTCCTACAATGAGCAGTTCTTC
CASSYSNRGSYNEQFF
>few|TRBD2|TRBV7-8|TRBJ2-5
TGTGCCAGCAGCTCGTCCCAAGCGGGGGGGCTTGAGACCCAGTACTTC
CASSSSQAGGLETQYF
>.|.|TRBV4-3|TRBJ1-1
TGCGCCAGCAGCCGAGAGCCGGATAACACTGAAGCTTTCTTT
CASSREPDNTEAFF
>few|TRBD1|TRBV12-3/TRBV12-4|TRBJ2-1
TGTGCCAGCAGTTCCTCGGACAGGGCCAATGAGCAGTTCTTC
CASSSSDRANEQFF
>.|.|TRBV6-5|TRBJ2-2
TGTGCCAGCAGTTACGGGGGATCGAACACCGGGGAGCTGTTTTTT
CASSYGGSNTGELFF
>.|.|TRBV7-2|TRBJ2-7
TGTGCCAGCAGCTTAGGACGAGGAGGGTGGATCGGGTACGAGCAGTACTTC
CASSLGRGGWIGYEQYF
>.|TRBD1|TRBV5-1|TRBJ2-1
TGCGCCAGCAGGCCGGGACAGGGGGCGCAGCAGTTCTTC
CASRPGQGAQQFF
>.|.|TRBV6-2/TRBV6-3|TRBJ1-1
TGTGCCAGCAGTCCCCGGGACCGGGGTGCTTTCTTT
CASSPRDRGAFF